The text below deals with one T cell receptor beta chain. The antigen is undetermined. This entry belongs to a study of T cells after yellow fever vaccination. Study-wide background: Fractions containing few cells were prepared with SMART-Seq v4 Ultra Low Input. Findings and limits, study-wide: In post-booster samples, most primary-vaccination clones reappeared (approximately 95% CD4, 88% CD8).

CDR3 size: 13 residues. Germline V gives CDR1 MDHEN, CDR2 SYDVKM. V lost 7 bases, J lost 8 bases, and 7 bases stayed unmatched. Making TCR cDNA involved 5'RACE template switching, which added UMIs and a universal primer site. TCRdb re-called the 5' RACE reads with MiXCR, one entry per CDR3 protein. The sample has hundreds of thousands of distinct CDR3 sequences, about 19% seen once. The origin of this receptor is a young man who received the YFV17D yellow fever vaccine. The chain uses TRBV28 and TRBJ2-1, with 8 positions matching TRBD1. Here the sequenced sample was PBMCs, taken before the yellow fever booster vaccination. CDR3 nucleotide sequence: TGTGCCAGCATGAGGTCAGGGGGCCATGAGCAGTTCTTC. Protein sequence: CASMRSGGHEQFF.